This T cell receptor beta chain appears in the sequencing data of a study of blood T cell repertoires in COVID-19. The CDR3 is 16 amino acids. The germline V and J ends were trimmed by 0 bases and 0 bases, with 9 bases remaining between them. Germline CDR1 and CDR2: SEHNR and FQNEAQ (reference sequence). The assay was immunoSEQ multiplex PCR, and TCRdb's table has in-frame clones only and misses some. The repertoire holds about 150,000 clones, with around 83% as singletons. Notes on this clone: Distinct nucleotide sequences in the sample also encode this CDR3.

The source material was peripheral blood. This sequence originates from a man aged 50-59 years with active or convalescent COVID-19. The genes are TRBV7-9 and TRBJ2-1; a weak D match, TRBD2 (6 bases). As DNA, the CDR3 is TGTGCCAGCAGCTTAGCGCTGGGGGGCTCCTACAATGAGCAGTTCTTC. Translation gives CASSLALGGSYNEQFF.